A selection of T cell receptor beta chains follows, all from one sample in a study of blood T cell repertoires in COVID-19. The protocol was immunoSEQ multiplex PCR, while the TCRdb copy is restricted to in-frame clones and leaves out a portion. The table shows some 260,000 clones, with about 81% occurring only once. Material: PBMCs or T cells enriched from blood (not recorded which). The receptor set was obtained from a man aged 25 to 40 with acute COVID-19. Each CDR3 is given with its conserved first and last residue. D genes are given only for firm matches. Clone size, where shown, is once, few, many, or a class for clones that have expanded.

V: TRBV6-1; J: TRBJ1-5; D: .; size: .; DNA: TGTGCCAGCAGTGAAGGCTTTGGGCAGACAAGCAATCAGCCCCAGCATTTT; CDR3: CASSEGFGQTSNQPQHF
V: TRBV6-1; J: TRBJ1-3; D: .; size: .; DNA: TGTGCCAGCAGTGAAGCGGGAAGGGGAAACGGAAACACCATATATTTT; CDR3: CASSEAGRGNGNTIYF
V: TRBV2; J: TRBJ2-3; D: TRBD2; size: .; DNA: TGTGCCAGCAGTGATCGGGGGGGGGATACGCAGTATTTT; CDR3: CASSDRGGDTQYF
V: TRBV6-4; J: TRBJ1-3; D: .; size: .; DNA: TGTGCCAGCAGTGACTCGGGCCCGAGCTCTGGAAACACCATATATTTT; CDR3: CASSDSGPSSGNTIYF
V: TRBV10-3; J: TRBJ1-5; D: .; size: .; DNA: TGTGCCATCTCAGGGAGCAATCAGCCCCAGCATTTT; CDR3: CAISGSNQPQHF
V: TRBV2; J: TRBJ1-4; D: TRBD1; size: .; DNA: TGTGCCAGCAATTTGGAGGGCAGGGGGGAAGAAAAACTGTTTTTT; CDR3: CASNLEGRGEEKLFF
V: TRBV3-1/TRBV3-2; J: TRBJ1-5; D: .; size: .; DNA: TGTGCCAGCACCCTATTCGGCCGGGGGGACAACAATCAGCCCCAGCATTTT; CDR3: CASTLFGRGDNNQPQHF
V: TRBV6-5; J: TRBJ1-5; D: .; size: .; DNA: TGTGCCAGCAGTTACCGGGGTGATAGCAATCAGCCCCAGCATTTT; CDR3: CASSYRGDSNQPQHF
V: TRBV27; J: TRBJ2-5; D: TRBD2; size: .; DNA: TGTGCCAGCAGTTTTGATTTGCGGGAGGAGGAGACCCAGTACTTC; CDR3: CASSFDLREEETQYF
V: TRBV5-8; J: TRBJ1-4; D: .; size: .; DNA: TGTGCCAGCAGCCCCGGACAGAGGGCAGGACTGGCTAATGAAAAACTGTTTTTT; CDR3: CASSPGQRAGLANEKLFF
V: TRBV7-9; J: TRBJ2-1; D: .; size: .; DNA: TGTGCCAGCAGCTCCCGGGGAACCCTGAGCTCCTACAATGAGCAGTTCTTC; CDR3: CASSSRGTLSSYNEQFF
V: TRBV30; J: TRBJ1-1; D: .; size: .; DNA: TGTGCCTGGAGTGCGCCCCCGGGAGCAAATGAAGCTTTCTTT; CDR3: CAWSAPPGANEAFF
V: TRBV6-5; J: TRBJ1-1; D: .; size: once; DNA: TGTGCCAGCAATGCGTTCACTGAAGCTTTCTTT; CDR3: CASNAFTEAFF
V: TRBV7-9; J: TRBJ1-6; D: TRBD1; size: .; DNA: TGTGCCAGCAGCTTAGTGGACAGGGCTAATTCACCCCTCCACTTT; CDR3: CASSLVDRANSPLHF
V: TRBV30; J: TRBJ1-5; D: TRBD1; size: once; DNA: TGTGCCTGGAGTCCCACCCCAGGGACAGGGAATCAGCCCCAGCATTTT; CDR3: CAWSPTPGTGNQPQHF
V: TRBV25-1; J: TRBJ1-6; D: .; size: .; DNA: TGTGCCACATCCCTAGGGGGCTCCTATAATTCACCCCTCCACTTT; CDR3: CATSLGGSYNSPLHF
V: TRBV7-9; J: TRBJ1-1; D: .; size: .; DNA: TGTGCCAGCAGCTTGGGACAGAACACTGAAGCTTTCTTT; CDR3: CASSLGQNTEAFF
V: TRBV7-8; J: TRBJ2-5; D: .; size: .; DNA: TGTGCCAGCAGCCGCGGACTACAAGAGACCCAGTACTTC; CDR3: CASSRGLQETQYF
V: TRBV6-2/TRBV6-3; J: TRBJ2-1; D: TRBD2; size: few; DNA: TGTGCCAGCAGTTTCCTAGCGGGCTCCTACAATGAGCAGTTCTTC; CDR3: CASSFLAGSYNEQFF
V: TRBV7-2; J: TRBJ1-4; D: .; size: .; DNA: TGTGCCAGCAGCTTACAGGGGTCTGTAGAAAAACTGTTTTTT; CDR3: CASSLQGSVEKLFF
V: TRBV5-1; J: TRBJ1-3; D: .; size: .; DNA: TGTGCCAGCAAAAATACGGAGTCTGGAAACACCATATATTTT; CDR3: CASKNTESGNTIYF
V: TRBV6-2/TRBV6-3; J: TRBJ2-1; D: TRBD2; size: .; DNA: TGTGCCAGCAGTAAACGTAGCGGGGAATGGGATGAGCAGTTCTTC; CDR3: CASSKRSGEWDEQFF
V: TRBV6-1; J: TRBJ1-5; D: .; size: many; DNA: TGTGCCAGCAGTGATACAGGGAAGGGCCGCAATCAGCCCCAGCATTTT; CDR3: CASSDTGKGRNQPQHF
V: TRBV6-2/TRBV6-3; J: TRBJ1-5; D: TRBD1; size: .; DNA: TGTGCCAGCAGTTACTTTCCGGGACAGGGGGCTGTTCAGCCCCAGCATTTT; CDR3: CASSYFPGQGAVQPQHF
V: TRBV30; J: TRBJ2-1; D: TRBD2; size: .; DNA: TGTGCCTGGAGTCCCCTAGCGGGAGTTAGTGAGCAGTTCTTC; CDR3: CAWSPLAGVSEQFF
V: TRBV12-2; J: TRBJ2-4; D: .; size: once; DNA: TGTGCAAGTCGCTTAGGACTAGCGGGGGACCCTGGTGTTCAGTACTTC; CDR3: CASRLGLAGDPGVQYF
V: TRBV14; J: TRBJ1-4; D: TRBD1; size: .; DNA: TGTGCCAGCAGCCAAGATCTTGGGGACAGTGAAAAACTGTTTTTT; CDR3: CASSQDLGDSEKLFF
V: TRBV28; J: TRBJ1-2; D: .; size: .; DNA: TGTGCCAGCAGTTTTTCGGGGGTTGATGGCTACACCTTC; CDR3: CASSFSGVDGYTF
V: TRBV5-6; J: TRBJ1-5; D: TRBD1; size: once; DNA: TGTGCCAGCAGCTTCGACAGGGGGAATAGCAATCAGCCCCAGCATTTT; CDR3: CASSFDRGNSNQPQHF
V: TRBV12-5; J: TRBJ2-2; D: .; size: .; DNA: TGTGCTAGTGGTTTGGTGTCCGGTTCCGGGGAGCTGTTTTTT; CDR3: CASGLVSGSGELFF
V: TRBV28; J: TRBJ1-1; D: .; size: few; DNA: TGTGCCAGCAGTTTGACAGTACCCACTGAAGCTTTCTTT; CDR3: CASSLTVPTEAFF